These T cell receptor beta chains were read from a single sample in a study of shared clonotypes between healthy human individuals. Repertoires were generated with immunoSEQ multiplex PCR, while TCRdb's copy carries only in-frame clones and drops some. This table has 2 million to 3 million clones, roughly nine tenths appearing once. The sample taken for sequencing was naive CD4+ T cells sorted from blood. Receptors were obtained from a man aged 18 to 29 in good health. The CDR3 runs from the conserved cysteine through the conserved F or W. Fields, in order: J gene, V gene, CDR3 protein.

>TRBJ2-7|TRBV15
CATSSGDSLYEQYF
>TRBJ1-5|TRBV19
CASSMGPGGRQPQHF
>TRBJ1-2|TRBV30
CARRGQGADYGYTF
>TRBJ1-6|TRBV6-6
CASSYSSGTHSPLHF
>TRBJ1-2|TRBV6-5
CASSYYPTGDYGYTF
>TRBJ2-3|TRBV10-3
CAISEKGLVFSTDTQYF
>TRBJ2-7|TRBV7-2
CASSLGRVYEQYF
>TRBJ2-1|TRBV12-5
CASGLVPKGDRLNNEQFF
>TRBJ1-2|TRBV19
CATTTPGIYGYTF
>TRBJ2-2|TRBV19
CASSIIGDRNTGELFF
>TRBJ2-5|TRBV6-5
CASSRGSQETQYF
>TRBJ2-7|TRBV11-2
CASSLDRTYHYEQYF
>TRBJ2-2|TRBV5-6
CASSPVLAGFTGELFF
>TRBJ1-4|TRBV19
CASSFRPMNEKLFF
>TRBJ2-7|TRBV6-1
CASSQTGGSYEQYF
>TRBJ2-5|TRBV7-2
CASSAGLAGEETQYF
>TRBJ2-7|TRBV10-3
CAISESTSSYEQYF
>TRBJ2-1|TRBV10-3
CAISDGLAPFF
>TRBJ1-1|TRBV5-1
CASSLVNVAGGTEAFF
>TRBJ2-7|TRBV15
CATGLIDGPYEQYF
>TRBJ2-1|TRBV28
CASELSGGYNEQFF
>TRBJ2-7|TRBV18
CASSPDRVSYEQYF
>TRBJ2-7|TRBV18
CASSPPGDYEQYF
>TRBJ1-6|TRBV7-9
CASPSGAHGSSPLHF
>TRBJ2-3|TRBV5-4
CASSSQLAGVTDTQYF
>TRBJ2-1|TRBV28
CASSGSGTGTYNEQFF
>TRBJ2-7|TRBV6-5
CASSYSAGGGYEQYF
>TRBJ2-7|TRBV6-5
CASSYGPGYEQYF
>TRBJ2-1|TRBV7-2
CASSLAGGKYNEQFF
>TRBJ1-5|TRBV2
CASGGQVNQPQHF
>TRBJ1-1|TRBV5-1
CASSSGQGVSEAFF
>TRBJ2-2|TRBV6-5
CASRMGPTNTGELFF
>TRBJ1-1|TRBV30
CAWSRVYGDEAFF
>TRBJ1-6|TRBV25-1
CASRQTGFNSPLHF
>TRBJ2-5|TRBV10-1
CAPIDSQRETQYF
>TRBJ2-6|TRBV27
CASSLSWSGANVLTF
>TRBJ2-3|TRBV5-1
CASRLPGTDTDTQYF
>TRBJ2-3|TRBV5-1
CASSLGTSGVTDTQYF
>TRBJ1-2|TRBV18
CASSQAAGYGYTF
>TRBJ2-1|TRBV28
CASSLFPRDSWRGEQFF
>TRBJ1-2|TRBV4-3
CASSPRTGYGYTF
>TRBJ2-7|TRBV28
CASTRGTYEQYF
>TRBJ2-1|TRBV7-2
CASSSSGTSGRAGYNEQFF
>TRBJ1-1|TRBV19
CASSEQGGAEAFF
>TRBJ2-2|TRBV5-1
CASSPLKAGAPTGELFF
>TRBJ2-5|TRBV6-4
CASRGSSPRFGTQYF
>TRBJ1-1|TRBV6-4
CASSRQLNTEAFF
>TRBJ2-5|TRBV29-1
CSVEADVRYREETQYF
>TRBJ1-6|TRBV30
CAWSVSLSYNSPLHF
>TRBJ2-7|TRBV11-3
CASSKGLAGGVSVYEQYF
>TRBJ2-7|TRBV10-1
CASSEFNSHDEQYF
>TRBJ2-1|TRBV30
CAWGQGSGEQFF
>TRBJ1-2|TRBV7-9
CASSLESGGGYGYTF
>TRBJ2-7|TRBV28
CASRLGQGTTYEQYF
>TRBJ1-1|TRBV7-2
CASSLVPPANTEAFF
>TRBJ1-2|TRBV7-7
CASSFTDWDRRLSGYGYTF
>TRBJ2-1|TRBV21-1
CASSHCDSGTSGYNEQFF